Each of the 18 T cell receptor beta chains below was sequenced from the same sample in a study of early T cells in non-severe SARS-CoV-2 infection. MiXCR, run by TCRdb on the 5' RACE reads, gives a single entry per CDR3 protein. This repertoire shows about 72,000 distinct CDR3 sequences, about a tenth found once; its top ten account for less than 10%. The specimen was whole blood, collected at baseline. The receptor source for this set is an adult who was a healthcare worker with PCR-confirmed SARS-CoV-2 infection or an uninfected control (not recorded which).

The rearrangement joins TRBV11-3 to TRBJ2-3; D call uncertain. CDR3 length: 14 amino acids. Germline V gives CDR1 SGHNT, CDR2 YENEEA. V dropped 0 bases and J dropped 3 bases, with 7 bases sitting between them. CDR3 DNA: TGTGCCAGCAGCTTAGAACCGATGACAGATACGCAGTATTTT. Protein product: CASSLEPMTDTQYF.

The V gene is TRBV10-3, the J gene TRBJ2-1; no clear D gene. This CDR3 has 12 amino acids. V lost 0 bases to trimming and J lost 7 bases, with 4 bases between them. Per the germline V gene, CDR1 is ENHRY and CDR2 is SYGVKD. This CDR3 reads CAISESGNEQFF. DNA of the CDR3: TGTGCCATCAGTGAGTCGGGGAATGAGCAGTTCTTC.

The table lists this clonotype with a few counts. The chain carries TRBV18 and TRBJ2-2; D is possibly TRBD2 (6 bases). CDR1 and CDR2 (germline): KGHSH, LQKENI. Trimming cost V 0 bases and J 3 bases, with 20 bases left between them. This CDR3 has 19 residues. CDR3 amino acids: CASSPPPTSFFADTGELFF. DNA of the CDR3: TGTGCCAGCTCACCACCGCCAACTAGCTTTTTTGCTGACACCGGGGAGCTGTTTTTT.

The CDR3 DNA reads TGCGCCAGCAGTGAGAGAGGGCGGGGGGTCGATACGCAGTATTTT. Translation gives CASSERGRGVDTQYF. V is TRBV10-2 and J is TRBJ2-3; 8 nucleotides agree with TRBD2. V gave up 2 bases and J gave up 6 bases; unmatched junction bases: 7. The CDR3 covers 15 residues. The V gene's germline CDR1 is WSHSY and CDR2 SAAADI.

A few counts support this clonotype. The CDR3 region is CASSLEWVGELFF. The CDR3 DNA is TGTGCCAGCAGCTTAGAATGGGTAGGGGAGCTGTTTTTT. The rearrangement links TRBV11-1 to TRBJ2-2; D unclear. The CDR3 spans 13 residues. CDR1 SGHAT and CDR2 FQDESV come from the germline V gene (reference sequence). V was trimmed by 1 base and J by 8 bases, leaving 8 bases between them.

This clonotype was seen more than once but under ten times. The chain links TRBV5-8 to TRBJ1-1; D is possibly TRBD1 (6 bases). V lost 0 bases and J 1 base, leaving 13 bases between the germline ends. Germline V gene data show CDR1 as SGHTS and CDR2 as YDEGEE. This CDR3 is 16 amino acids long. The CDR3 loop reads CASSLGQGTQNTEAFF. The CDR3 nucleotides read TGTGCCAGCAGCTTGGGGCAGGGGACCCAGAACACTGAAGCTTTCTTT.

This sequence joins TRBV4-3 and TRBJ1-1; D remains ambiguous. The CDR3 is made up of 14 amino acids. V lost 1 base, J lost 1 base, and 7 bases lay in between. Germline-derived CDR1 and CDR2 are LGHNA and YSLEER. The CDR3 nucleotides are TGCGCCAGCAGCCAAGCGTGGCAGAACACTGAAGCTTTCTTT. This gives the protein CASSQAWQNTEAFF.

This clonotype was detected only a few times. Here the CDR3 DNA reads TGTGCCAGCAGCCAGAGCGTCGGTGTACAAGAGACCCAGTACTTC. It translates to CASSQSVGVQETQYF. The rearrangement joins TRBV3-1 to TRBJ2-5; D remains ambiguous. This CDR3 has 15 amino acids. V shed 3 bases and J shed 2 bases, with 13 bases lying between them. The germline gives CDR1 LGHDT, CDR2 YNNKEL (reference sequence).

In DNA, the CDR3 is TGTGCCAGCAGCTCCCGGGGCTTCACACCCGAAGCTTTCTTT. It translates to CASSSRGFTPEAFF. The chain joins TRBV11-1 to TRBJ1-1, with a possible D match to TRBD1 (5 bases). The V and J ends lost 4 bases and 8 bases respectively, with 17 bases between them. This CDR3 comprises 14 residues. Germline assignment: CDR1 SGHAT and CDR2 FQDESV (reference sequence).

The V call is TRBV30, the J call TRBJ1-6, with D unresolved. The germline V gene has CDR1 GTSNPN and CDR2 SVGIG (reference sequence). Trimming took off 1 base at V and 8 bases at J, with 9 bases between the two ends. The CDR3 runs 13 residues. CDR3 bases: TGTGCCTGGAGTGAGGCCGGGGATTCACCCCTCCACTTT. It specifies CAWSEAGDSPLHF.

The chain links TRBV10-3 to TRBJ2-7; perhaps TRBD1 as D (5 bases). CDR1 is ENHRY and CDR2 is SYGVKD in the germline V gene. With 3 bases removed from V and 5 bases from J, the gap between germline ends came to 11 bases. The CDR3 totals 13 residues. DNA of the CDR3: TGTGCCATCAGTGAAGGGGATCGGCACGAGCAGTACTTC. Amino acids: CAISEGDRHEQYF.

This clonotype was seen a few times. Here the CDR3 reads CASMDPAGARYEQYF. CDR3 nucleotides: TGTGCCAGTATGGATCCGGCGGGGGCTCGCTACGAGCAGTACTTC. The rearrangement links TRBV19 to TRBJ2-7; D might be TRBD2 (7 bases). The CDR3 contains 15 residues. Germline V lookup: CDR1 LNHDA, CDR2 SQIVND (reference sequence). Trimming left V 7 bases short and J 3 bases short, with 19 bases between.

This clonotype was recorded at least ten times. This rearrangement joins TRBV6-6 to TRBJ2-1; 13 nucleotides match TRBD2. The length of the CDR3 is 15 residues. Germline loops: CDR1 MNHNY, CDR2 SVGAGI (reference sequence). Losses at the gene ends were 4 bases for V and 6 bases for J; bases not matched to a gene: 3. The CDR3 nucleotides read TGTGCCAGCAGTTGGACTAGCGGGGGAGGCAATGAGCAGTTCTTC. This gives the protein CASSWTSGGGNEQFF.

This clonotype was detected ten times or more. The V gene is TRBV3-1, the J gene TRBJ2-1; tentatively, D is TRBD2 (5 bases). The length of the CDR3 is 17 residues. The V gene lost 1 base and the J gene lost 2 bases, with 15 bases spanning the gap. Germline CDR1 reads LGHDT; CDR2 reads YNNKEL (reference sequence). In DNA form, the CDR3 reads TGTGCCAGCAGCCAAGGGACGAGCCTCGGGGCCTACAATGAGCAGTTCTTC. Translation: CASSQGTSLGAYNEQFF.

J is TRBJ2-3 and V is TRBV6-6, with D uncertain. The germline gives CDR1 MNHNY, CDR2 SVGAGI (reference sequence). Trimming removed 6 bases from V and 4 bases from J, with 23 bases in between. This CDR3 is built from 17 residues. The CDR3 spells CASSNVFDGRRSDTQYF. DNA of the CDR3: TGTGCCAGCAGCAACGTCTTTGATGGGCGCCGATCAGATACGCAGTATTTT.

This clonotype was found once. The J gene is TRBJ2-7, the V gene TRBV3-1; possibly TRBD1 or TRBD2 for D (5 bases each). CDR3 size: 14 residues. Trimming took 6 bases from V and 7 from J, leaving 19 bases between them. The germline gives CDR1 LGHDT, CDR2 YNNKEL (reference sequence). DNA of the CDR3: TGTGCCAGCAGTCTTATGGGACCTCGAGGGGAGCAGTACTTC. Encoded protein: CASSLMGPRGEQYF.

This chain joins TRBV7-2 and TRBJ2-5, with 9 bases lining up with TRBD2. The CDR3 has 17 residues. The germline V gene encodes CDR1 SGHTA and CDR2 FQGNSA. The junction had 12 bases not matched to a gene; V was cut back by 1 base and J by 6 bases. The CDR3 spells CASSLEGRAGGRKTQYF. CDR3 DNA sequence: TGTGCCAGCAGCTTAGAAGGCAGAGCGGGGGGCAGAAAGACCCAGTACTTC.

The V and J genes are TRBV6-6 and TRBJ2-1, with D perhaps matching TRBD2 (6 bases). Trimming stripped 2 bases from V and 12 bases from J, with 11 bases between. CDR3 size: 12 residues. Germline assignment: CDR1 MNHNY and CDR2 SVGAGI (reference sequence). The CDR3 is CASSYGGDRQFF. The CDR3 DNA reads TGTGCCAGCAGTTACGGCGGGGATAGGCAGTTCTTC.